Presented here are 7 T cell receptor beta chains from one specimen sequenced in a study of blood T cell repertoires in COVID-19. Data came from immunoSEQ multiplex PCR; TCRdb stores just in-frame clones and leaves some out. Of 350,000 to 400,000 clones in the sample, over 75% were seen once. Sequencing used PBMCs or T cells enriched from blood (not recorded which). Receptors were obtained from a woman aged 30 to 39 who had recovered from COVID-19.

This rearrangement joins TRBV7-9 to TRBJ2-3; possible D gene TRBD1, 5 bases. The CDR3 length is 13 residues. V gave up 2 bases and J gave up 10 bases, with 13 bases separating them. CDR1 is SEHNR and CDR2 is FQNEAQ in the germline V gene (reference sequence). The CDR3 here is CASSLNSQGPQYF. The CDR3 DNA reads as TGTGCCAGCAGCTTAAATTCCCAGGGCCCGCAGTATTTT.

V and J are TRBV11-3 and TRBJ1-1; tentatively, D is TRBD1 (5 bases). Deletions cut 0 bases from V and 1 base from J, with 12 bases between. Germline V CDR1 and CDR2: SGHNT, YENEEA. This CDR3 is built from 16 residues. CDR3 nucleotide sequence: TGTGCCAGCAGCTTAGAGGACATAAAGAAGAACACTGAAGCTTTCTTT. It yields the protein CASSLEDIKKNTEAFF.

The V and J genes are TRBV6-5 and TRBJ1-5, with D possibly matching TRBD1 (5 bases). Germline CDR1 and CDR2: MNHEY and SVGAGI. Trimming removed 4 bases from V and 5 bases from J, with 9 bases in between. The CDR3 extends over 13 amino acids. CDR3 coding DNA: TGTGCCAGCAGTTTAACCAGGGATCAGCCCCAGCATTTT. This sequence encodes CASSLTRDQPQHF.

The rearrangement joins TRBV27 to TRBJ1-6; possibly TRBD1 for D (5 bases). Germline CDR1 MNHEY, CDR2 SMNVEV (reference sequence). V was clipped by 3 bases and J by 7 bases, with 13 bases between them. The CDR3 is made up of 15 amino acids. The CDR3 DNA reads TGTGCCAGCAGTTTTGGATGGGGCGGCAATTCACCCCTCCACTTT. Amino acids: CASSFGWGGNSPLHF.

This clone has only a few counts. This chain uses TRBV4-2 with TRBJ2-7, with D hard to call. Trimming cost V 1 base and J 5 bases, with 3 bases left between them. The V gene's germline CDR1 is LGHNA and CDR2 YNFKEQ. This CDR3 spans 11 amino acids. CDR3 loop: CASSQADEQYF. Here the CDR3 DNA reads TGTGCCAGCAGCCAAGCCGACGAGCAGTACTTC.

The CDR3 sequence is CASSRDRDQPQHF. The CDR3 DNA reads TGTGCCAGCAGTCGGGACAGGGATCAGCCCCAGCATTTT. The chain couples TRBV4-2 to TRBJ1-5; 9 bases are a match to TRBD1. CDR1 LGHNA and CDR2 YNFKEQ come from the germline V gene. The J segment lost 5 bases and the V segment lost 6 bases, leaving 2 bases of the junction unmatched. The CDR3 has 13 amino acids.

The chain recombines TRBV5-5 with TRBJ1-2; D is ambiguous. V gave up 0 bases and J gave up 1 base, with 7 bases separating them. The V gene's germline CDR1 is SGHKS and CDR2 YYEKEE (reference sequence). The CDR3 length is 14 residues. The CDR3 is CASSLGGVNYGYTF. The CDR3 nucleotides read TGTGCCAGCAGCTTGGGAGGAGTTAACTATGGCTACACCTTC.